Each of the 27 T cell receptor beta chains below was sequenced from the same sample in a study of T cell responses to AZD1222 COVID-19 vaccine. Sequenced by immunoSEQ multiplex PCR; TCRdb stores in-frame clones only, minus some. Seen here are nearly 110,000 clones, around 92% observed once, and the top ten hold more than 8%. The sequenced sample was peripheral blood, obtained 28 days after the second AZD1222 dose. These receptors came from an adult who received the AZD1222 COVID-19 vaccine.

The chain is built from TRBV4-3 and TRBJ1-1; D is possibly TRBD1 (5 bases). V shed 4 bases and J shed 0 bases, with 9 bases lying between them. The germline V gene has CDR1 LGHNA and CDR2 YSLEER. The CDR3 runs 14 residues. CDR3 region: CASSPGGMNTEAFF. For the CDR3, the DNA is TGCGCCAGCAGCCCCGGGGGGATGAACACTGAAGCTTTCTTT.

The V call is TRBV6-2 or TRBV6-3, the J call TRBJ2-5; tentative D call: TRBD2 (6 bases). Germline assignment: CDR1 MNHEY and CDR2 SVGEGT. The CDR3 length is 15 residues. Trimming removed 5 bases from V and 4 bases from J, with 17 bases in between. DNA of the CDR3: TGTGCCAGCAGTCGCCGACTAGTGTCGGGAGAGACCCAGTACTTC. It translates to CASSRRLVSGETQYF.

This rearrangement joins TRBV18 to TRBJ2-3; D is unresolved. V was cut by 1 base and J by 3 bases, with 5 bases left in between. The CDR3 extends over 13 amino acids. Germline V gene sequence: CDR1 KGHSH, CDR2 LQKENI. CDR3 sequence (DNA): TGTGCCAGCTCACCACGGATTACAGATACGCAGTATTTT. Its protein is CASSPRITDTQYF. Combining the CDR3 with reference TRBV18 and TRBJ2-3 gives the whole variable domain NAGVMQNPRHLVRRRGQEARLRCSPMKGHSHVYWYRQLPEEGLKFMVYLQKENIIDESGMPKERFSAEFPKEGPSILRIQQVVRGDSAAYFCASSPRITDTQYFGPGTRLTVL.

The rearrangement links TRBV18 to TRBJ1-3, with unresolved D. This CDR3 comprises 17 residues. Germline V gives CDR1 KGHSH, CDR2 LQKENI. V lost 0 bases to trimming and J lost 0 bases, with 12 bases between them. CDR3 nucleotide sequence: TGTGCCAGCTCACCACCGAACAGTAGGAGCTCTGGAAACACCATATATTTT. Translating gives CASSPPNSRSSGNTIYF.

The chain combines TRBV28 with TRBJ1-2, with D unresolved. CDR3 length equals 12 residues. Trimming cost V 6 bases and J 4 bases, with 9 bases left between them. Germline V gene data show CDR1 as MDHEN and CDR2 as SYDVKM. CDR3 sequence (DNA): TGTGCCAGCAGGGGTCTTCCCTATGGCTACACCTTC. This gives the protein CASRGLPYGYTF.

The chain recombines TRBV11-2 with TRBJ1-1; no definite D call. Deletions cut 4 bases from V and 6 bases from J, with 18 bases between. The CDR3 extends over 15 amino acids. Germline assignment: CDR1 SGHAT and CDR2 FQNNGV. In DNA form, the CDR3 reads TGTGCCAGCAGCTCCAAATACGGGGTTGGCGCTGAAGCTTTCTTT. Protein product: CASSSKYGVGAEAFF.

V gene TRBV21-1 combines with J gene TRBJ1-3; the table gives TRBD1 as D, unverified against the DNA. TRBV21-1 is an annotated pseudogene. The CDR3 has 18 residues. This chain's CDR3 is CASEYPGQGFWIGNTIYF. The CDR3 region has the DNA TGTGCCAGTGAATACCCGGGACAGGGATTTTGGATCGGAAACACCATATATTTT.

This clone was recorded only once. The chain couples TRBV24-1 to TRBJ2-3; 11 bases fit TRBD2. The CDR3 loop spans 18 amino acids. CDR1 and CDR2 from the germline V gene are KGHDR and SFDVKD. With 5 bases clipped from V and 3 bases from J, the junction kept 12 bases outside the gene matches. The DNA for the CDR3 is TGTGCCACCAGTGCCCTCTTAGCGGGAGGGAGTGAGACAGATACGCAGTATTTT. It yields the protein CATSALLAGGSETDTQYF.

The sample holds one count of this clone. The rearrangement uses TRBV30 and TRBJ1-1; TRBD1 matches 7 bases. CDR1 and CDR2 (germline): GTSNPN, SVGIG (reference sequence). With V trimmed by 6 bases and J by 1 base, 8 bases remained unmatched. This CDR3 has 14 amino acids. The chain's CDR3 is CACPKGQSNTEAFF. CDR3 bases: TGTGCCTGTCCGAAGGGACAGTCGAACACTGAAGCTTTCTTT.

The chain carries TRBV3-1 (or the pseudogene TRBV3-2) and TRBJ1-1; D is possibly TRBD1 (5 bases). V shed 4 bases and J shed 3 bases, with 12 bases lying between them. Germline V lookup: CDR1 LGHDT, CDR2 YNNKEL (reference sequence). The CDR3 has 14 amino acids. CDR3 DNA: TGTGCCAGCAGCCCCGGGCCCAGGGACACTGAAGCTTTCTTT. The encoded protein is CASSPGPRDTEAFF.

V is TRBV19 and J is TRBJ2-1; D unclear. Germline V gene data show CDR1 as LNHDA and CDR2 as SQIVND (reference sequence). The CDR3 covers 15 residues. Trimming stripped 5 bases from V and 2 bases from J, with 13 bases between. For the CDR3, the DNA is TGTGCCAGTAGTTTGGGTGCGACTGCCTACAATGAGCAGTTCTTC. The encoded protein is CASSLGATAYNEQFF.

The chain is built from TRBV6-2 or TRBV6-3 and TRBJ2-1, with a tentative D call TRBD2 (7 bases). CDR3 length: 13 amino acids. The ends were cut back, 6 bases at V and 8 bases at J, with 14 bases in the middle. In germline, CDR1 is MNHEY, CDR2 SVGEGT. This CDR3 reads CASSGGRLDEQFF. CDR3 coding DNA: TGTGCCAGCAGCGGGGGGCGCTTGGATGAGCAGTTCTTC.

The chain is built from TRBV28 and TRBJ2-1; TRBD1 agrees at 8 bases. Looked up from germline, CDR1 is MDHEN and CDR2 is SYDVKM. The CDR3 spans 16 residues. V was clipped by 5 bases and J by 5 bases; unmatched bases: 11. The CDR3 DNA follows: TGTGCCAGCAGTCTATCTCCTGGGACAGGCGACAATGAGCAGTTCTTC. Protein sequence: CASSLSPGTGDNEQFF. Using reference TRBV28 and TRBJ2-1 for the parts outside the CDR3, the full variable domain is DVKVTQSSRYLVKRTGEKVFLECVQDMDHENMFWYRQDPGLGLRLIYFSYDVKMKEKGDIPEGYSVSREKKERFSLILESASTNQTSMYLCASSLSPGTGDNEQFFGPGTRLTVL.

This clone was seen a handful of times. The chain joins TRBV11-2 to TRBJ2-5; 13 nucleotides align to TRBD2. This CDR3 region has 17 residues. Germline V gives CDR1 SGHAT, CDR2 FQNNGV. J gave up 4 bases and V 0 bases, and 5 bases lay outside the gene matches. The CDR3 nucleotides are TGTGCCAGCAGCTTAGAACTAGCGGGAGGGGATGGAGAGACCCAGTACTTC. Translation gives CASSLELAGGDGETQYF.

This clone was counted a few times. This chain connects TRBV19 to TRBJ1-4; TRBD1 is a possible D gene (5 bases). V lost 5 bases and J 3 bases, leaving 13 bases between the germline ends. Germline lookup yields CDR1 LNHDA and CDR2 SQIVND (reference sequence). This CDR3 comprises 15 residues. This CDR3 reads CASSYGASPNEKLFF. In nucleotides, the CDR3 is TGTGCCAGTAGTTACGGGGCTTCGCCTAATGAAAAACTGTTTTTT.

DNA of the CDR3: TGCGCCAGCAGCCAAGACGGGGCCCAGCCCCAGCATTTT. Protein product: CASSQDGAQPQHF. The gene calls are TRBV4-1 and TRBJ1-5, with TRBD1 as a possible D gene (5 bases). Per the germline V gene, CDR1 is MGHRA and CDR2 is YSYEKL. The CDR3 loop spans 13 amino acids. V lost 0 bases to trimming and J lost 7 bases, with 7 bases between them.

The chain carries TRBV3-1 (or the pseudogene TRBV3-2) and TRBJ1-1, with TRBD1 as a possible D gene (5 bases). The ends were cut back, 1 base at V and 0 bases at J, with 9 bases in the middle. Germline loops: CDR1 LGHDT, CDR2 YNNKEL (reference sequence). The CDR3 covers 15 residues. The CDR3 loop reads CASSQGQHMNTEAFF. The CDR3 DNA reads as TGTGCCAGCAGCCAAGGACAGCACATGAACACTGAAGCTTTCTTT.

V gene TRBV25-1 combines with J gene TRBJ1-2; D is uncertain. The CDR3 length is 11 residues. The V end lost 5 bases, the J end lost 1 base, and 2 bases lay between the germline ends. CDR1 and CDR2 from the germline V gene are MGHDK and SYGVNS. CDR3 coding DNA: TGTGCCAGCAGTTTTAACTATGGCTACACCTTC. Translating gives CASSFNYGYTF.

This chain connects TRBV19 to TRBJ2-2; perhaps TRBD2 as D (7 bases). From germline, CDR1 is LNHDA and CDR2 SQIVND (reference sequence). The CDR3 sequence is 14 residues long. V was trimmed by 5 bases and J by 4 bases, leaving 11 bases between them. The CDR3 DNA reads as TGTGCCAGTAGTCTAGGGGGGGCCACCGGGGAGCTGTTTTTT. Translating gives CASSLGGATGELFF.

The chain combines TRBV7-3 with TRBJ2-2, with a tentative D call TRBD1 (6 bases). The CDR3 has 15 residues. V shed 4 bases and J shed 1 base, with 10 bases lying between them. Germline CDR1 is SGHTA and CDR2 is FQGTGA. In DNA, the CDR3 is TGTGCCAGCAGCTCGGAAGGGGGGAACACCGGGGAGCTGTTTTTT. Protein sequence: CASSSEGGNTGELFF.

The sample holds one count of this clone. This sequence joins TRBV3-1 (or the pseudogene TRBV3-2) and TRBJ1-2; D is uncertain. This CDR3 region has 14 residues. V dropped 0 bases and J dropped 8 bases, with 13 bases sitting between them. CDR1 and CDR2 (germline): LGHDT, YNNKEL (reference sequence). The chain's CDR3 is CASSQEQSQGGYTF. In DNA form, the CDR3 reads TGTGCCAGCAGCCAAGAACAGTCCCAAGGAGGCTACACCTTC.

The genes are TRBV4-1 and TRBJ2-7; 8 bases agree with TRBD2. Germline CDR1 and CDR2: MGHRA and YSYEKL. The CDR3 contains 14 residues. With 4 bases clipped from V and 3 bases from J, the junction kept 5 bases outside the gene matches. CDR3 bases: TGCGCCAGCAGCCCGCTGGGACTAGTCTACGAGCAGTACTTC. Translation: CASSPLGLVYEQYF.

The gene calls are TRBV27 and TRBJ1-1; D is unresolved. This CDR3 comprises 13 residues. V lost 2 bases, J lost 1 base, and 5 bases lay in between. Looked up from germline, CDR1 is MNHEY and CDR2 is SMNVEV (reference sequence). The CDR3: CASSLEGNTEAFF. The CDR3 DNA is TGTGCCAGCAGTTTAGAGGGGAACACTGAAGCTTTCTTT.

This rearrangement joins TRBV19 to TRBJ1-6, with a tentative D call TRBD1 (6 bases). The germline V gene has CDR1 LNHDA and CDR2 SQIVND (reference sequence). The CDR3 spans 14 residues. V was clipped by 4 bases and J by 9 bases, with 13 bases between them. CDR3 protein: CASSTTGFGSPLHF. The CDR3 DNA is TGTGCCAGTAGTACAACAGGGTTTGGTTCACCCCTCCACTTT.

The J gene is TRBJ1-4, the V gene TRBV5-1; 8 nucleotides align to TRBD1. The germline CDR1 and CDR2 sequences are SGHRS and YFSETQ. The length of the CDR3 is 14 residues. V shed 4 bases, J shed 6 bases, and the junction held 5 bases outside the gene matches. CDR3 coding DNA: TGCGCCAGCAGCGAGACAGGGGCTGATGAAAAACTGTTTTTT. Its translation is CASSETGADEKLFF.

The V and J genes are TRBV28 and TRBJ2-7; D tentatively fits TRBD1 or TRBD2 (6 bases each). Germline values: CDR1 MDHEN, CDR2 SYDVKM. The ends were cut back, 6 bases at V and 6 bases at J, with 12 bases in the middle. This CDR3 region has 12 residues. CDR3: CASRQGGGEQYF. CDR3 DNA: TGTGCCAGCAGACAGGGAGGAGGCGAGCAGTACTTC.

This chain joins TRBV11-2 and TRBJ1-4; D is possibly TRBD1 (5 bases). With 6 bases removed from V and 7 bases from J, the gap between germline ends came to 18 bases. CDR1 SGHAT and CDR2 FQNNGV come from the germline V gene. This CDR3 is built from 15 residues. CDR3 loop: CASRPGPGLVEKLFF. DNA of the CDR3: TGTGCCAGCAGGCCCGGGCCGGGACTGGTTGAAAAACTGTTTTTT.